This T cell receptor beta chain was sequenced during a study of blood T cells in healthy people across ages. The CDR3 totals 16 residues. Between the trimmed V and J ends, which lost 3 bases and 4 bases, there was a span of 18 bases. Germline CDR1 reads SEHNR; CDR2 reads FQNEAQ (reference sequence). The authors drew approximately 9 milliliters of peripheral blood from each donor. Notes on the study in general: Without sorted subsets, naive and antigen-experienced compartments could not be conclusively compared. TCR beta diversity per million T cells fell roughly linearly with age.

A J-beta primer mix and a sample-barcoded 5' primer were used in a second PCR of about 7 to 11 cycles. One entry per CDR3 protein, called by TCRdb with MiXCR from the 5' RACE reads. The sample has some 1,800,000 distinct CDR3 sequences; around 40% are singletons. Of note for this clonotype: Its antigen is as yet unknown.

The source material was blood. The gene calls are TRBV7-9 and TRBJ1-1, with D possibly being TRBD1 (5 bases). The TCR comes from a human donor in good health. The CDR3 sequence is CASSFPRGPNFTEAFF. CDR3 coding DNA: TGTGCCAGCAGCTTCCCGAGGGGACCGAATTTCACTGAAGCTTTCTTT.